The rows below give T cell receptor beta chains drawn from one sample of a study of T-cell reconstitution after alpha-beta-depleted transplantation in children. Each CDR3 protein is one row after TCRdb ran MiXCR on the PCR reads. This table has hundreds of thousands of distinct CDR3 sequences, around 13% appearing once. The sample here was PBMCs, taken before TCRalphabeta/CD19-depleted stem cell transplant. These receptors were obtained from a girl aged 2-10 years with congenital amegakaryocytic thrombocytopenia, due to receive a stem cell transplant. Each CDR3 is given with its conserved first and last residue. Fields, in order: D gene, J gene, V gene, CDR3 protein. A D gene is named only where the DNA matches it firmly.

D gene: TRBD1; J gene: TRBJ2-1; V gene: TRBV27; CDR3 protein: CASSLFPGQDRRIRYNEQFF
D gene: NA; J gene: TRBJ2-7; V gene: TRBV7-9; CDR3 protein: CASSPQGLDYEQYF
D gene: NA; J gene: TRBJ2-7; V gene: TRBV12-3/TRBV12-4; CDR3 protein: CASSPGAYSYEQYF
D gene: TRBD2; J gene: TRBJ2-7; V gene: TRBV27; CDR3 protein: CASSMTSGISYEQYF
D gene: TRBD2; J gene: TRBJ2-4; V gene: TRBV5-1; CDR3 protein: CASSYSGLADNKKNIQYF
D gene: NA; J gene: TRBJ2-6; V gene: TRBV7-9; CDR3 protein: CASSLVQISGANVLTF
D gene: TRBD2; J gene: TRBJ2-2; V gene: TRBV11-2; CDR3 protein: CASSLAGGPNTGELFF
D gene: NA; J gene: TRBJ2-7; V gene: TRBV20-1; CDR3 protein: CSAGPGSGYEQYF
D gene: NA; J gene: TRBJ2-7; V gene: TRBV20-1; CDR3 protein: CSASTSGPIPNEQYF
D gene: NA; J gene: TRBJ2-7; V gene: TRBV28; CDR3 protein: CASSPLGGRAYEQYF
D gene: NA; J gene: TRBJ2-2; V gene: TRBV27; CDR3 protein: CAIPGPPVLRGGELFF
D gene: TRBD2; J gene: TRBJ2-5; V gene: TRBV5-1; CDR3 protein: CASSTSAGVGRETQYF
D gene: NA; J gene: TRBJ1-4; V gene: TRBV12-3/TRBV12-4; CDR3 protein: CASTDFGRGEKLFF
D gene: TRBD1; J gene: TRBJ1-2; V gene: TRBV5-1; CDR3 protein: CASSTGTGGYYGYTF